These 22 T cell receptor beta chains were all obtained from the same sample, sequenced in a study of T cells in Graves' hyperthyroidism and ophthalmopathy. Amplified TCR beta CDR3 regions derived from RNA transcripts. The HTBI set primed first-round TCR CDR3 RT-PCR. TCRdb analysed the multiplex PCR reads with MiXCR anew, one entry per CDR3 protein. This table holds around 300,000 distinct CDR3 sequences, about an eighth found once. The sample consisted of blood. All receptors come from a woman aged 25 to 39 with Graves' hyperthyroidism that later progressed to Graves' ophthalmopathy.

The chain has TRBV9 and TRBJ2-2, with D hard to call. The ends were cut back, 2 bases at V and 2 bases at J, with 16 bases in the middle. This CDR3 region has 17 residues. Germline CDR1 reads SGDLS; CDR2 reads YYNGEE. Written as DNA, the CDR3 is TGTGCCAGCAGCGTGGGTGGAAGGGCGGTTAACACCGGGGAGCTGTTTTTT. It is translated as CASSVGGRAVNTGELFF.

This clonotype came up many times. This chain uses TRBV12-3 or TRBV12-4 with TRBJ1-6; 7 bases fit TRBD1. The V and J ends lost 5 bases and 6 bases, in that order; junction bases with no gene match: 4. This CDR3 contains 14 residues. CDR3 amino acids: CASSPGQINSPLHF. Written as DNA, the CDR3 is TGTGCCAGCAGTCCGGGACAGATTAATTCACCCCTCCACTTT.

This clonotype was seen repeatedly, ten times or more. The chain recombines TRBV29-1 with TRBJ2-2, with D tentatively TRBD2 (6 bases). The CDR3 is 14 amino acids. V was shortened by 2 bases and J by 4 bases, with 11 bases between the two germline ends. CDR1 and CDR2 (germline): SQVTM, ANQGSEA. The CDR3 region has the DNA TGCAGCGTTGAAATTGGGGGGAGCACCGGGGAGCTGTTTTTT. This encodes CSVEIGGSTGELFF.

The chain employs TRBV20-1 and TRBJ1-5; D gene unclear. The V end was cut by 4 bases, the J end by 5 bases, with 6 bases between. The CDR3 has 11 residues. Germline CDR1 reads DFQATT; CDR2 reads SNEGSKA (reference sequence). The CDR3 loop is CSAKGDQPQHF. The CDR3 DNA reads as TGCAGTGCTAAAGGTGATCAGCCCCAGCATTTT.

This clonotype has at least ten counts. The chain joins TRBV20-1 to TRBJ2-7; 10 nucleotides line up with TRBD2. Trimming at V came to 1 base and at J to 4 bases, leaving 4 bases not matched to a gene. The CDR3 is made up of 14 amino acids. Germline assignment: CDR1 DFQATT and CDR2 SNEGSKA (reference sequence). CDR3: CSARGPTSGYEQYF. The CDR3 DNA reads TGCAGTGCTAGAGGCCCGACTAGCGGGTACGAGCAGTACTTC.

This clonotype has at least ten counts. This rearrangement joins TRBV20-1 to TRBJ1-2; no firm D call. V shed 3 bases and J shed 4 bases, with 9 bases lying between them. CDR3 length equals 12 residues. The germline CDR1 and CDR2 sequences are DFQATT and SNEGSKA (reference sequence). The CDR3 bases are TGCAGTGCTAGGCCTGAGATCTATGGCTACACCTTC. Translating it yields CSARPEIYGYTF.

In this sample, this clonotype turned up many times. CDR3 protein: CASSYFGGSIPYEQYF. In nucleotides, the CDR3 is TGTGCCAGCAGTTACTTTGGCGGGAGTATACCCTACGAGCAGTACTTC. This sequence joins TRBV6-2 or TRBV6-3 and TRBJ2-7; 7 bases are shared with TRBD2. The CDR3 has 16 amino acids. CDR1 MNHEY and CDR2 SVGEGT come from the germline V gene. The junction had 8 bases not matched to a gene; V was cut back by 1 base and J by 2 bases.

This clonotype was picked up many times. The rearrangement joins TRBV6-1 to TRBJ2-5; TRBD1 might be the D (5 bases). Germline V CDR1 and CDR2: MNHNS, SASEGT. This CDR3 has 15 amino acids. The V and J ends lost 0 bases and 5 bases respectively, with 13 bases between them. The CDR3 DNA sequence: TGTGCCAGCAGTGAAGCAGTGGACACCCGGGAGACCCAGTACTTC. Its translation is CASSEAVDTRETQYF.

This clonotype was counted at least ten times. The chain uses TRBV20-1 and TRBJ1-2; D not certain. Trimming pared 1 base from V and 7 bases from J, leaving 16 bases between. From germline, CDR1 is DFQATT and CDR2 SNEGSKA (reference sequence). This CDR3 contains 14 residues. The CDR3 nucleotides read TGCAGTGCTAGAGCTGGCAGTGAGATGGTTGGCTACACCTTC. Its translation: CSARAGSEMVGYTF.

In its sample, this clonotype was seen a few times. This chain joins TRBV5-4 and TRBJ1-6; D remains ambiguous. CDR1 is SGHNT and CDR2 is YYREEE in the germline V gene (reference sequence). The CDR3 contains 15 residues. Trimming took off 4 bases at V and 0 bases at J, with 8 bases between the two ends. CDR3 protein: CASSPSGSYNSPLHF. As DNA, the CDR3 is TGTGCCAGCAGCCCTTCGGGCTCCTATAATTCACCCCTCCACTTT.

The CDR3 bases are TGTGCCAGTAGTTCGATGGCGGGGCGAGAGACCCAGTACTTC. This encodes CASSSMAGRETQYF. This rearrangement joins TRBV19 to TRBJ2-5; TRBD2 is a possible D gene (6 bases). This CDR3 comprises 14 residues. The germline V gene encodes CDR1 LNHDA and CDR2 SQIVND (reference sequence). Trimming removed 5 bases from V and 4 bases from J, with 14 bases in between.

This clonotype was observed once. The rearrangement links TRBV20-1 to TRBJ1-1; 7 nucleotides match TRBD1. The CDR3 is 14 residues long. CDR1 is DFQATT and CDR2 is SNEGSKA in the germline V gene (reference sequence). V lost 1 base, J lost 2 bases, and 4 bases stayed unmatched. The CDR3 spells CSARAGTVNTEAFF. CDR3 in DNA: TGCAGTGCTAGAGCCGGGACAGTTAACACTGAAGCTTTCTTT.

The rearrangement links TRBV9 to TRBJ1-2; 8 bases match TRBD1. This CDR3 is 14 amino acids long. V shed 2 bases and J 2 bases; nucleotides not matched to a gene: 2. Germline values: CDR1 SGDLS, CDR2 YYNGEE. CDR3: CASSVSGGNYGYTF. The CDR3 nucleotides read TGTGCCAGCAGCGTTTCAGGGGGCAACTATGGCTACACCTTC.

This clonotype was recorded many times. The chain couples TRBV28 to TRBJ2-3; a possible D gene is TRBD2 (6 bases). The CDR3 is made up of 14 amino acids. Looked up from germline, CDR1 is MDHEN and CDR2 is SYDVKM. The ends were cut back, 7 bases at V and 2 bases at J, with 13 bases in the middle. The CDR3 protein is CASNGGATTDTQYF. CDR3 in DNA: TGTGCCAGCAACGGCGGGGCGACCACAGATACGCAGTATTTT.

In its sample, this clonotype was seen many times. The chain combines TRBV13 with TRBJ2-1; TRBD2 aligns across 11 bases. J lost 12 bases, V lost 8 bases, and 12 bases had no gene match. Germline V gene lookup returns CDR1 PRHDT and CDR2 FYEKMQ (reference sequence). This CDR3 region has 14 residues. CDR3 nucleotides: TGTGCCAGCCACCCACCCGGGACTAGCGGAACGCAGTTCTTC. It translates to CASHPPGTSGTQFF.

This clonotype was detected many times. The chain couples TRBV24-1 to TRBJ2-1, with 10 positions matching TRBD2. CDR3 size: 16 residues. V shed 4 bases and J 8 bases; nucleotides not matched to a gene: 10. Germline CDR1 is KGHDR and CDR2 is SFDVKD. The CDR3 DNA reads as TGTGCCACCAGTGAGTGGGCTAGCGGGAGTATGGATGAGCAGTTCTTC. This gives the protein CATSEWASGSMDEQFF.

This clonotype has ten or more counts. The rearrangement joins TRBV2 to TRBJ1-2; no definite D call. Germline CDR1 and CDR2: SNHLY and FYNNEI. V was cut by 6 bases and J by 7 bases, with 12 bases left in between. The CDR3 extends over 12 amino acids. CDR3 amino acids: CASSVVLGGYTF. CDR3 sequence (DNA): TGTGCCAGCAGCGTCGTTTTAGGTGGCTACACCTTC.

This clonotype occurred many times. The rearrangement uses TRBV29-1 and TRBJ2-1; possibly TRBD1 or TRBD2 for D (5 bases each). The CDR3 covers 13 residues. The germline V and J ends were trimmed by 7 bases and 7 bases, with 17 bases remaining between them. The germline gives CDR1 SQVTM, CDR2 ANQGSEA. The DNA of the CDR3 is TGCAGCGCCCGTCCGACGGGGCGTAATGAGCAGTTCTTC. This sequence encodes CSARPTGRNEQFF.

At least ten counts were recorded for this clonotype. This chain links TRBV28 with TRBJ2-7, with TRBD2 matching 9 bases. CDR3 length equals 14 residues. With V trimmed by 7 bases and J by 4 bases, 8 bases remained unmatched. Germline CDR1 reads MDHEN; CDR2 reads SYDVKM. CDR3 region: CASIGSGSGYEQYF. In DNA, the CDR3 is TGTGCCAGCATTGGTAGCGGGAGTGGGTACGAGCAGTACTTC. Combining the CDR3 with reference TRBV28 and TRBJ2-7 gives the whole variable domain DVKVTQSSRYLVKRTGEKVFLECVQDMDHENMFWYRQDPGLGLRLIYFSYDVKMKEKGDIPEGYSVSREKKERFSLILESASTNQTSMYLCASIGSGSGYEQYFGPGTRLTVT.

This clonotype has at least ten counts. The J gene is TRBJ2-7, the V gene TRBV7-9, with 9 bases identical to TRBD1. Germline CDR1 is SEHNR and CDR2 is FQNEAQ (reference sequence). CDR3 size: 16 residues. Germline trimming cut 5 bases from V and 1 base from J; bases unmatched to any gene: 9. The CDR3 reads CASSRGTGLLSYEQYF. For the CDR3, the DNA is TGTGCCAGCAGCCGCGGGACAGGGCTACTTTCCTACGAGCAGTACTTC.

This clonotype was seen ten or more times. The V call is TRBV24-1, the J call TRBJ2-5; D is possibly TRBD2 (5 bases). Per the germline V gene, CDR1 is KGHDR and CDR2 is SFDVKD. The CDR3 spans 14 residues. V gave up 4 bases and J gave up 5 bases, with 13 bases separating them. CDR3 bases: TGTGCCACCAGTGACCCACTAGTGCCGGAGACCCAGTACTTC. It codes for CATSDPLVPETQYF.

This clonotype occurred many times. The chain is built from TRBV6-1 and TRBJ1-2; maybe TRBD1 (5 bases). This CDR3 has 15 amino acids. CDR1 is MNHNS and CDR2 is SASEGT in the germline V gene. With 6 bases removed from V and 2 bases from J, the gap between germline ends came to 16 bases. Here the CDR3 DNA reads TGTGCCAGCAGCCCGCGGGGGGGAAGCAACTATGGCTACACCTTC. As protein: CASSPRGGSNYGYTF.